The 19 T cell receptor beta chains given below trace back to one sample, sequenced in a study of blood T cell repertoires in COVID-19 (dated by TCRdb to the early 2020s). The library relied on the immunoSEQ multiplex PCR assay. The immuneACCESS repertoire file appears here via TCRdb, limited to in-frame rearrangements. These files lack a portion of the clones; in checked studies, under half of the deficit traces to unresolved V genes, and the cause of the others is not known. This sample comprises about 340,000 clones, around 88% of them detected only once. The ten top clones hold under 8.5% of the sample. Source material: peripheral blood. The source of these receptors is a woman in her sixties with COVID-19, enrolled during active disease.

This chain uses TRBV9 with TRBJ1-2; D is unclear. Germline CDR1 is SGDLS and CDR2 is YYNGEE. The CDR3 runs to 14 residues. Here the CDR3 DNA reads TGTGCAAGCGCGAGGGCCGGACTTAACTATGGCTACACCTTC. Translation: CASARAGLNYGYTF.

The chain carries TRBV30 and TRBJ2-2, with a tentative D call TRBD1 (5 bases). The CDR3 contains 13 residues. V lost 0 bases to trimming and J lost 4 bases, with 6 bases between them. The V gene's germline CDR1 is GTSNPN and CDR2 SVGIG (reference sequence). The CDR3 region has the DNA TGTGCCTGGAGTGTTCAGGGCACCGGGGAGCTGTTTTTT. It codes for CAWSVQGTGELFF.

The chain combines TRBV29-1 with TRBJ1-4; no firm D call. This CDR3 comprises 13 residues. The V gene lost 6 bases and the J gene lost 0 bases, with 8 bases spanning the gap. In germline, CDR1 is SQVTM, CDR2 ANQGSEA. DNA of the CDR3: TGCAGCGTGATAGAGACAACTAATGAAAAACTGTTTTTT. Amino acid sequence: CSVIETTNEKLFF.

The rearrangement links TRBV11-3 to TRBJ2-3, with 9 bases that match TRBD2. With 6 bases clipped from V and 3 bases from J, the junction kept 10 bases outside the gene matches. The CDR3 length is 16 residues. Germline V lookup: CDR1 SGHNT, CDR2 YENEEA. CDR3 DNA: TGTGCCAGCAGACAAGGGAAGCGGGGGGAAACAGATACGCAGTATTTT. It translates to CASRQGKRGETDTQYF.

The gene calls are TRBV19 and TRBJ2-1, with D tentatively TRBD1 (6 bases). The germline V and J ends were trimmed by 7 bases and 4 bases, with 26 bases remaining between them. The CDR3 runs to 18 residues. Germline lookup yields CDR1 LNHDA and CDR2 SQIVND (reference sequence). For the CDR3, the DNA is TGTGCCAGTACTACCGGGTATAGGGGGTTAAGGGCATACAATGAGCAGTTCTTC. Protein product: CASTTGYRGLRAYNEQFF.

To note about this clone: This sample includes further DNA sequences coding for the same CDR3. The chain has TRBV27 and TRBJ2-7; 9 nucleotides agree with TRBD1. The CDR3 has 14 residues. With V trimmed by 6 bases and J by 4 bases, 7 bases remained unmatched. The germline gives CDR1 MNHEY, CDR2 SMNVEV (reference sequence). The CDR3 protein is CASRTGTGPYEQYF. The CDR3 DNA follows: TGTGCCAGCAGGACCGGGACAGGGCCTTACGAGCAGTACTTC.

This clone was counted once. The CDR3 loop reads CASSKGLGGARETQYF. In nucleotides, the CDR3 is TGTGCCAGCAGCAAAGGGTTGGGGGGGGCCAGAGAGACCCAGTACTTC. The chain links TRBV21-1 to TRBJ2-5; TRBD2 was called by the table and not checked on the DNA. TRBV21-1 is deemed a pseudogene. This CDR3 is 16 amino acids long.

V is TRBV4-1 and J is TRBJ1-5; D ambiguous. The CDR3 sequence is 16 residues long. Germline lookup yields CDR1 MGHRA and CDR2 YSYEKL. The V gene lost 1 base and the J gene lost 0 bases, with 10 bases spanning the gap. Written as DNA, the CDR3 is TGCGCCAGCAGCCAAGTTTGGCTTTATAGCAATCAGCCCCAGCATTTT. This gives the protein CASSQVWLYSNQPQHF.

J is TRBJ1-1 and V is TRBV30, with D perhaps TRBD1 (5 bases). Trimming left V 5 bases short and J 3 bases short, with 13 bases between. Germline V gene lookup returns CDR1 GTSNPN and CDR2 SVGIG (reference sequence). This CDR3 contains 13 residues. Written as DNA, the CDR3 is TGTGCCTGGGGGGCGGAACTAGACACTGAAGCTTTCTTT. Protein: CAWGAELDTEAFF. Full variable domain (rest looked up from reference TRBV30 and TRBJ1-1): SQTIHQWPATLVQPVGSPLSLECTVEGTSNPNLYWYRQAAGRGLQLLFYSVGIGQISSEVPQNLSASRPQDRQFILSSKKLLLSDSGFYLCAWGAELDTEAFFGQGTRLTVV.

In this sample, this clone turned up a few times. V gene TRBV3-1 (or the pseudogene TRBV3-2) combines with J gene TRBJ1-2; D is undetermined. V lost 2 bases to trimming and J lost 0 bases, with 13 bases between them. CDR3 size: 16 residues. CDR1 and CDR2 from the germline V gene are LGHDT and YNNKEL (reference sequence). CDR3 sequence: CASSQISGIANYGYTF. The CDR3 DNA sequence: TGTGCCAGCAGCCAAATATCAGGAATAGCTAACTATGGCTACACCTTC.

The genes are TRBV5-1 and TRBJ2-1; possibly TRBD2 for D (6 bases). V lost 4 bases, J lost 0 bases, and 17 bases lay in between. Germline V gene sequence: CDR1 SGHRS, CDR2 YFSETQ. This CDR3 spans 17 amino acids. The CDR3 DNA reads TGCGCCAGCAGCCCCGGGTCCGCGGGGAGCTCCTACAATGAGCAGTTCTTC. Translating gives CASSPGSAGSSYNEQFF.

This chain links TRBV9 with TRBJ1-3; 8 bases map to TRBD1. Trimming at V came to 3 bases and at J to 2 bases, leaving 1 base not matched to a gene. Germline V gene sequence: CDR1 SGDLS, CDR2 YYNGEE. The CDR3 has 14 residues. The chain's CDR3 is CASSGQGTGNTIYF. Here the CDR3 DNA reads TGTGCCAGCAGCGGACAGGGGACTGGAAACACCATATATTTT. The full variable domain, with the rest looked up from reference TRBV9 and TRBJ1-3, is DSGVTQTPKHLITATGQRVTLRCSPRSGDLSVYWYQQSLDQGLQFLIQYYNGEERAKGNILERFSAQQFPDLHSELNLSSLELGDSALYFCASSGQGTGNTIYFGEGSWLTVV.

The chain is built from TRBV7-6 and TRBJ1-3, with a tentative D call TRBD1 (5 bases). Germline loops: CDR1 SGHVS, CDR2 FNYEAQ. The CDR3 extends over 17 amino acids. V gave up 1 base and J gave up 0 bases, with 13 bases separating them. The CDR3 DNA reads TGTGCCAGCAGCTTAGAGCGGGGCAGGAACTCTGGAAACACCATATATTTT. Translation gives CASSLERGRNSGNTIYF.

The rearrangement links TRBV3-1 (or the pseudogene TRBV3-2) to TRBJ1-3; TRBD1 aligns across 7 bases. This CDR3 comprises 13 residues. After removal of 0 bases from V and 8 bases from J, the junction contained 1 base not matched to a gene. CDR1 is LGHDT, CDR2 YNNKEL, per germline (reference sequence). Written as DNA, the CDR3 is TGTGCCAGCAGCCAAGACAGGGGGGACACCATATATTTT. Protein product: CASSQDRGDTIYF.

V usage is TRBV6-5 and J usage is TRBJ2-2; possibly TRBD1 for D (6 bases). V was shortened by 6 bases and J by 2 bases, with 10 bases between the two germline ends. Germline V gene lookup returns CDR1 MNHEY and CDR2 SVGAGI. The CDR3 loop spans 14 amino acids. The CDR3 spells CASRPDSNTGELFF. CDR3 coding DNA: TGTGCCAGCAGGCCGGACAGTAACACCGGGGAGCTGTTTTTT.

This clone was observed a few times. The V call is TRBV6-5, the J call TRBJ2-2; D may be TRBD1 (6 bases). V lost 5 bases to trimming and J lost 4 bases, with 14 bases between them. Germline V lookup: CDR1 MNHEY, CDR2 SVGAGI. CDR3 length equals 15 residues. CDR3 loop: CASSPWTDPTGELFF. The CDR3 DNA sequence: TGTGCCAGCAGTCCTTGGACAGATCCCACCGGGGAGCTGTTTTTT.

CDR3 region: CASSYYGQHNTEAFF. The CDR3 DNA reads TGTGCCAGCAGTTACTATGGACAGCATAACACTGAAGCTTTCTTT. The V gene is TRBV6-6, the J gene TRBJ1-1, with a possible D match to TRBD1 (6 bases). Trimming pared 1 base from V and 2 bases from J, leaving 11 bases between. Germline V gives CDR1 MNHNY, CDR2 SVGAGI (reference sequence). The CDR3 covers 15 residues.

The chain combines TRBV2 with TRBJ2-5, with TRBD2 identical over 10 bases. J was trimmed by 5 bases and V by 8 bases; bases with no gene match: 14. CDR1 and CDR2 from the germline V gene are SNHLY and FYNNEI. This CDR3 region has 16 residues. The CDR3 sequence is CASWQRGGPAAETQYF. CDR3 nucleotide sequence: TGTGCCAGCTGGCAGCGGGGGGGGCCGGCAGCTGAGACCCAGTACTTC.

The chain has TRBV27 and TRBJ1-1, with D hard to call. V was clipped by 5 bases and J by 3 bases, with 22 bases between them. CDR3 length equals 17 residues. Germline-derived CDR1 and CDR2 are MNHEY and SMNVEV (reference sequence). The CDR3 is CASSPPREGILDTEAFF. The CDR3 DNA sequence: TGTGCCAGCAGTCCCCCTCGGGAGGGAATCTTGGACACTGAAGCTTTCTTT.